The 26 T cell receptor beta chains below come from one sample, sequenced in a study of CD8+CD57+ T cells in acquired aplastic anemia. Selection for sequencing was limited to patients who had shown CD8+CD57+ cell expansion by flow cytometry. The use of genomic DNA as template underpinned the TCR beta VDJ and CDR3 profiling. TCRdb reprocessed the reads with MiXCR, giving one entry per CDR3 protein. The sample consists of about 58,000 distinct CDR3 sequences, roughly 60% of them appearing once. Material: sorted CD4+, CD8+, or CD8+CD57+ T cells (not recorded which) from PBMCs. These receptor sequences come from a human donor with aplastic anemia.

The gene calls are TRBV7-2 and TRBJ1-5, with D possibly matching TRBD1 (5 bases). This CDR3 region has 14 residues. Trimming stripped 1 base from V and 11 bases from J, with 15 bases between. Germline values: CDR1 SGHTA, CDR2 FQGNSA. The CDR3 is CASSLDGANTAQHF. DNA for the CDR3: TGTGCCAGCAGCTTAGATGGGGCAAATACGGCCCAGCATTTT.

In this sample, this clonotype turned up many times. The genes are TRBV9 and TRBJ1-1; D not certain. There are 12 residues in the CDR3. CDR1 is SGDLS, CDR2 YYNGEE, per germline. V was shortened by 3 bases and J by 1 base, with 4 bases between the two germline ends. This CDR3 is CASSGTNTEAFF. CDR3 DNA: TGTGCCAGCAGCGGCACGAACACTGAAGCTTTCTTT.

The CDR3 DNA reads TGTGCCAGCAGCGTTGAAGGAGGGGTCCCGTCCGGGGAGCTGTTTTTT. Protein: CASSVEGGVPSGELFF. The chain joins TRBV9 to TRBJ2-2; D possibly corresponds to TRBD2 (6 bases). Germline V CDR1 and CDR2: SGDLS, YYNGEE. Trimming left V 2 bases short and J 6 bases short, with 17 bases between. The CDR3 loop spans 16 amino acids.

The chain is built from TRBV19 and TRBJ1-1; no clear D. Between the trimmed V and J ends, which lost 5 bases and 6 bases, there was a span of 10 bases. The CDR3 extends over 12 amino acids. CDR1 and CDR2 (germline): LNHDA, SQIVND (reference sequence). DNA of the CDR3: TGTGCCAGTAGTGGAAATCCCGCTGAAGCTTTCTTT. Protein sequence: CASSGNPAEAFF. Complete variable domain (other parts from reference TRBV19 and TRBJ1-1): DGGITQSPKYLFRKEGQNVTLSCEQNLNHDAMYWYRQDPGQGLRLIYYSQIVNDFQKGDIAEGYSVSREKKESFPLTVTSAQKNPTAFYLCASSGNPAEAFFGQGTRLTVV.

The CDR3 loop reads CSLTPGQSYEQYF. The DNA of the CDR3 is TGCAGTTTAACCCCGGGACAATCCTACGAGCAGTACTTC. V usage is TRBV20-1 and J usage is TRBJ2-7; TRBD1 might be the D (6 bases). This CDR3 is 13 amino acids long. Germline V gives CDR1 DFQATT, CDR2 SNEGSKA (reference sequence). V lost 8 bases and J lost 1, with 15 bases in between.

This clonotype was counted once. The V call is TRBV7-2, the J call TRBJ2-7; no definite D call. Trimming took off 5 bases at V and 5 bases at J, with 13 bases between the two ends. The CDR3 runs to 13 residues. Germline lookup yields CDR1 SGHTA and CDR2 FQGNSA. The CDR3 reads CASSPPPLDEQYF. CDR3 DNA: TGTGCCAGCAGCCCCCCCCCCCTTGACGAGCAGTACTTC.

Only one count was recorded for this clonotype. The chain carries TRBV7-9 and TRBJ2-5; 7 nucleotides agree with TRBD2. CDR1 is SEHNR, CDR2 FQNEAQ, per germline (reference sequence). Trimming removed 9 bases from V and 3 bases from J; junction bases left unmatched: 7. CDR3 length: 13 residues. CDR3 in DNA: TGTGCCAGTAAATTCGCGGGGGAAGAGACCCAGTACTTC. Translating gives CASKFAGEETQYF.

The rearrangement uses TRBV11-1 and TRBJ2-3; perhaps TRBD2 as D (6 bases). Germline V gives CDR1 SGHAT, CDR2 FQDESV (reference sequence). The V end lost 5 bases, the J end lost 4 bases, and 16 bases lay between the germline ends. The CDR3 totals 15 residues. The CDR3: CASSPVTRGADTQYF. Here the CDR3 DNA reads TGTGCCAGCAGCCCTGTGACCCGCGGGGCAGATACGCAGTATTTT.

The chain recombines TRBV20-1 with TRBJ2-3; D gene uncertain. CDR1 and CDR2 from the germline V gene are DFQATT and SNEGSKA (reference sequence). The CDR3 spans 13 residues. Trimming stripped 6 bases from V and 2 bases from J, with 12 bases between. The CDR3 coding sequence is TGCAGTGCCATAGCCTTTGACACAGATACGCAGTATTTT. Translating it yields CSAIAFDTDTQYF.

By share, this clonotype ranks as medium-sized (0.01 to 0.1%). This chain uses TRBV10-3 with TRBJ2-1, with 8 bases fitting TRBD1. Germline V CDR1 and CDR2: ENHRY, SYGVKD. The J segment lost 14 bases and the V segment lost 9 bases, leaving 9 bases of the junction unmatched. There are 11 residues in the CDR3. The CDR3 loop is CAMGDRGGEFF. As DNA, the CDR3 is TGTGCCATGGGTGACAGGGGAGGAGAGTTCTTC.

The chain combines TRBV28 with TRBJ1-2; no definite D call. The germline V and J ends were trimmed by 5 bases and 4 bases, with 5 bases remaining between them. The length of the CDR3 is 11 residues. The germline gives CDR1 MDHEN, CDR2 SYDVKM. CDR3 amino acids: CASSPGYGYTF. The CDR3 DNA sequence: TGTGCCAGCAGTCCCGGCTATGGCTACACCTTC.

This clonotype has at least ten counts. Being one base from a much bigger clone, this may be a read error. This chain uses TRBV29-1 with TRBJ2-5, with TRBD1 identical over 7 bases. CDR1 SQVTM and CDR2 ANQGSEA come from the germline V gene. The CDR3 totals 15 residues. CDR3 sequence: CGVEDEGDREETQYF. CDR3 coding DNA: TGCGGCGTTGAAGATGAGGGGGACAGAGAAGAGACCCAGTACTTC.

This clonotype was seen a single time. V gene TRBV25-1 combines with J gene TRBJ2-6; 9 positions match TRBD1. The germline V gene encodes CDR1 MGHDK and CDR2 SYGVNS. The CDR3 is made up of 18 amino acids. V trimming: 5 bases; J trimming: 4 bases; junction bases outside the gene matches: 12. The CDR3, as DNA: TGTGCCAGCAGTTGGACAGGGGCCGCCCCTGGAGGGGCCAACGTCCTGACTTTC. As protein: CASSWTGAAPGGANVLTF.

The sample holds many counts of this clonotype. The chain recombines TRBV19 with TRBJ2-1; 8 bases are shared with TRBD2. The CDR3 has 14 amino acids. The junction had 9 bases not matched to a gene; V was cut back by 10 bases and J by 4 bases. The germline gives CDR1 LNHDA, CDR2 SQIVND (reference sequence). CDR3 residues: CATLGSGGYNEQFF. CDR3 nucleotides: TGTGCCACATTAGGGAGCGGGGGTTACAATGAGCAGTTCTTC.

Turning to this clonotype: Relative to the germline gene, one junction end is altered; a read error may explain this. The V gene is TRBV6-4, the J gene TRBJ2-1, with a weak D call TRBD1 (6 bases). The CDR3 length is 14 residues. Per the germline V gene, CDR1 is MRHNA and CDR2 is SNTAGT. The CDR3 reads CATSEMGAVNEQFF. The CDR3 DNA sequence: TGTGCCACCAGTGAGATGGGGGCGGTTAATGAGCAGTTCTTC.

The count of this clonotype is one. V and J are TRBV24-1 and TRBJ2-2; D possibly matches TRBD1 or TRBD2 (6 bases each). CDR1 and CDR2 from the germline V gene are KGHDR and SFDVKD. The V end lost 4 bases, the J end lost 7 bases, and 18 bases lay between the germline ends. The length of the CDR3 is 16 residues. The DNA for the CDR3 is TGTGCCACCAGTGACGGCGGCACAGGGAGGAACGGGGAGCTGTTTTTT. This sequence encodes CATSDGGTGRNGELFF.

The chain employs TRBV24-1 and TRBJ2-1, with D perhaps TRBD1 (5 bases). The germline V and J ends were trimmed by 5 bases and 3 bases, with 7 bases remaining between them. The CDR3 has 13 residues. Per germline, CDR1 KGHDR and CDR2 SFDVKD. For the CDR3, the DNA is TGTGCCACCAGTGGTACAGGCTACAATGAGCAGTTCTTC. Translation: CATSGTGYNEQFF.

This clonotype occurred many times. The rearrangement joins TRBV5-6 to TRBJ2-7; 7 bases match TRBD2. The CDR3 length is 16 residues. The trim removed 0 bases at V and 0 bases at J, leaving 6 bases unmatched. Germline-derived CDR1 and CDR2 are SGHDT and YYEEEE. The CDR3 sequence is CASSLGPAGDSYEQYF. The CDR3 DNA reads TGTGCCAGCAGCTTGGGTCCTGCGGGGGACTCCTACGAGCAGTACTTC.

This clonotype was observed at least ten times. The rearrangement uses TRBV6-1 and TRBJ1-3, with D possibly TRBD1 on 6 matching bases. CDR1 is MNHNS, CDR2 SASEGT, per germline. V was pared by 6 bases and J by 3 bases, with 21 bases between. The CDR3 runs 17 residues. The CDR3 is CASRSFRGDLLGNTIYF. Written as DNA, the CDR3 is TGTGCCAGCAGGTCTTTCAGGGGCGATTTGCTTGGAAACACCATATATTTT.

The chain employs TRBV25-1 and TRBJ2-7, with D unclear. The length of the CDR3 is 12 residues. Germline CDR1 MGHDK, CDR2 SYGVNS. Trimming left V 6 bases short and J 8 bases short, with 14 bases between. The CDR3 reads CASRGPDEKQYF. CDR3 bases: TGTGCCAGCAGGGGCCCCGATGAAAAGCAGTACTTC.

This clonotype came up many times. This chain uses TRBV19 with TRBJ1-5, with D uncertain. The CDR3 has 15 residues. CDR1 is LNHDA and CDR2 is SQIVND in the germline V gene (reference sequence). Trimming stripped 7 bases from V and 1 base from J, with 14 bases between. The CDR3 loop reads CASTARVESNQPQHF. The CDR3 nucleotides are TGTGCCAGTACCGCACGGGTTGAGAGCAATCAGCCCCAGCATTTT.

V is TRBV9 and J is TRBJ2-3, with D tentatively TRBD1 (5 bases). This CDR3 is 16 amino acids long. With 4 bases removed from V and 3 bases from J, the gap between germline ends came to 18 bases. Germline loops: CDR1 SGDLS, CDR2 YYNGEE. The CDR3, as DNA: TGTGCCAGCAGCCCAGCCCTGGGGCGGAGAACAGATACGCAGTATTTT. It yields the protein CASSPALGRRTDTQYF.

This sequence joins TRBV29-1 and TRBJ2-3, with D unclear. Germline V gives CDR1 SQVTM, CDR2 ANQGSEA. The length of the CDR3 is 14 residues. Trimming pared 0 bases from V and 4 bases from J, leaving 11 bases between. The CDR3 region has the DNA TGCAGCGTTGAAGACCTTTTTGGGGCAGATACGCAGTATTTT. Translation gives CSVEDLFGADTQYF.

V usage is TRBV15 and J usage is TRBJ1-2; D possibly corresponds to TRBD1 (5 bases). The CDR3 length is 13 residues. Germline V CDR1 and CDR2: LNHNV, YYDKDF (reference sequence). Trimming took off 3 bases at V and 6 bases at J, with 11 bases between the two ends. The chain's CDR3 is CATSRRVGDGYTF. In nucleotides, the CDR3 is TGTGCCACCAGCAGGAGGGTAGGGGATGGCTACACCTTC.

This clonotype was detected ten times or more. The chain links TRBV27 to TRBJ2-7, with 10 bases fitting TRBD1. The CDR3 spans 16 residues. Germline lookup yields CDR1 MNHEY and CDR2 SMNVEV (reference sequence). V shed 8 bases and J 2 bases; nucleotides not matched to a gene: 12. As DNA, the CDR3 is TGTGCCAGCCGAACAGGGGGACAGGGGATTGCCTACGAGCAGTACTTC. The encoded protein is CASRTGGQGIAYEQYF.

This clonotype showed up many times. Just one base apart from a much larger clone, this may be a read error. This rearrangement joins TRBV20-1 to TRBJ1-6, with D unresolved. This CDR3 spans 17 amino acids. Germline CDR1 reads DFQATT; CDR2 reads SNEGSKA (reference sequence). V dropped 0 bases and J dropped 3 bases, with 15 bases sitting between them. CDR3 sequence (DNA): TGCAGTGCTAGAGATCCGACTCACCTGGACTATAATTCACCCCTCCACTTT. Translating it yields CSARDPTHLDYNSPLHF.